Listed below are T cell receptor beta chains from one sample, sequenced in a study of shared T cell receptors in the human thymus. TCRdb's table, derived via immunoSEQ multiplex PCR, lists solely in-frame clones and lacks some. The sample has 600,000 to 900,000 clones; approximately 83% are singletons. A further study also used this sample, focusing on human thymus T cells.

Sequenced material: thymocytes. The receptor source for this set is a girl younger than two with a congenital heart defect. Each CDR3 is given with its conserved first and last residue. The D gene is left open where the match is weak. Size tells how often a clone was seen (once, few, many) or the class of an expanded clone, and some rows leave it out.

d_gene	v_gene	abundance	j_gene	CDR3nt	CDR3aa
TRBD1	TRBV10-3	.	TRBJ1-1	TGTGCCATCCTGGGTGGGACAGACACTGAAGCTTTCTTT	CAILGGTDTEAFF
.	TRBV20-1	.	TRBJ2-7	TGCAGTGCCATCGCGGGTTACGAGCAGTACTTC	CSAIAGYEQYF
TRBD1	TRBV30	.	TRBJ1-5	TGTGCCTGGAGTGACCGGGACAGGGAGATTAGCAATCAGCCCCAGCATTTT	CAWSDRDREISNQPQHF
.	TRBV11-2	.	TRBJ2-5	TGTGCCAGCAGCCTGACGGGGTCCCAAGAGACCCAGTACTTC	CASSLTGSQETQYF
.	TRBV4-1	.	TRBJ2-7	TGCGCCAGCAGCCGCAACAGGGTAAGCTCCTACGAGCAGTACTTC	CASSRNRVSSYEQYF
.	TRBV5-4	once	TRBJ1-1	TGTGCCAGCAGCCCCCGGATGCCCGACTTTGAAGCTTTCTTT	CASSPRMPDFEAFF
TRBD1	TRBV5-8	.	TRBJ2-1	TGTGCCAGCAGCTGTCGGACAGGGGATGTCAATGAGCAGTTCTTC	CASSCRTGDVNEQFF
.	TRBV10-2	.	TRBJ1-4	TGCGCCAGCAGTGAAAACCTCGGCGGTGAAAAACTGTTTTTT	CASSENLGGEKLFF
.	TRBV4-1	.	TRBJ2-7	TGCGCCAGCAGCCCCATCTGGCCAGATTCCTACGAGCAGTACTTC	CASSPIWPDSYEQYF
.	TRBV20-1	.	TRBJ1-2	TGCAGTGTTAAGGGGGTCTATGGCTACACCTTC	CSVKGVYGYTF
TRBD1	TRBV6-5	.	TRBJ1-2	TGTGCCAGCAGTTATCGGGGACAGTACTTCCACTATGGCTACACCTTC	CASSYRGQYFHYGYTF
TRBD2	TRBV4-1	.	TRBJ2-5	TGCGCCAGCAGCCAAGTCAGGAAAGTTGGTGGGACTAGCGAGGGGAAAGAGACCCAGTACTTC	CASSQVRKVGGTSEGKETQYF
.	TRBV6-1	once	TRBJ1-1	TGTGCCAGCAGTGATTGGAGGGGGGGCACTGAAGCTTTCTTT	CASSDWRGGTEAFF
TRBD1	TRBV5-1	.	TRBJ1-1	TGCGCCAGCACCTACGGACAGGGGGGAGCTGAAGCTTTCTTT	CASTYGQGGAEAFF
TRBD2	TRBV4-1	.	TRBJ2-5	TGCGCCAGCAGCCAAGATATGGGGGGGGACCAAGAGACCCAGTACTTC	CASSQDMGGDQETQYF
TRBD1	TRBV5-1	.	TRBJ1-5	TGCGCCAGCAGCGTGACAGGGGATAGCAATCAGCCCCAGCATTTT	CASSVTGDSNQPQHF
.	TRBV19	.	TRBJ1-3	TGTGCCAGTCTTGGAAACACCATATATTTT	CASLGNTIYF
.	TRBV18	.	TRBJ2-7	TGTGCCAGCTCACCAACACAGGGTGGCTACGAGCAGTACTTC	CASSPTQGGYEQYF
.	TRBV2	.	TRBJ1-6	TGTGCCAGCAGACACGACCGGGGGAAGAGGTCACCCCTCCACTTT	CASRHDRGKRSPLHF
.	TRBV4-1	.	TRBJ2-7	TGCGCCAGCAGCCAACGGTTGTACAGGGCCTACGAGCAGTACTTC	CASSQRLYRAYEQYF
.	TRBV9	.	TRBJ1-2	TGTGCCAGCAGCGTAGCGAGGAACAGGAACTATGGCTACACCTTC	CASSVARNRNYGYTF
TRBD2	TRBV2	.	TRBJ2-5	TGTGCCAGCATGTCCCACAGCGGGGGAAAGGAAGAGACCCAGTACTTC	CASMSHSGGKEETQYF
.	TRBV7-6	.	TRBJ1-6	TGTGCCAGCAGCTTCGGTGGGCCGACCAATTCACCCCTCCACTTT	CASSFGGPTNSPLHF
TRBD2	TRBV9	few	TRBJ2-1	TGTGCCAGCAGCGAGGAGCTAGCGGGGGTTCCCAACTCGGGCAATGAGCAGTTCTTC	CASSEELAGVPNSGNEQFF
TRBD2	TRBV5-8	.	TRBJ2-1	TGTGCCAGCAGCCCCCAAAGGGGGGGCGGGGGGCCCTATTACAATGAGCAGTTCTTC	CASSPQRGGGGPYYNEQFF
.	TRBV4-3	.	TRBJ1-6	TGCGCCAGCAGCCAAACCGCTCCGGGACTCACTAATTCACCCCTCCACTTT	CASSQTAPGLTNSPLHF
.	TRBV27	few	TRBJ2-5	TGTGCCAGCAGGGGACTGATCCAAGAGACCCAGTACTTC	CASRGLIQETQYF
.	TRBV6-5	.	TRBJ1-2	TGTGCCGTCAGTCGACAGGACTGGGTTGGCTACACCTTC	CAVSRQDWVGYTF
TRBD1	TRBV18	.	TRBJ1-2	TGTGCCAGCTCACCCCTGGACAGGGCAGACTATGGCTACACCTTC	CASSPLDRADYGYTF
TRBD2	TRBV7-2	.	TRBJ2-5	TGTGCCAGCAGCTTATTTGTCGGACTAGCGATAAGATTCCAAGAGACCCAGTACTTC	CASSLFVGLAIRFQETQYF
.	TRBV6-1	few	TRBJ2-7	TGTGCCAGCTCAACGGTCCCCTACGAGCAGTACTTC	CASSTVPYEQYF
TRBD1	TRBV29-1	.	TRBJ1-1	TGCAGCGTTGAAGATCGCAGGGGGAAGCGATACGCTGAAGCTTTCTTT	CSVEDRRGKRYAEAFF
TRBD1	TRBV5-1	.	TRBJ1-6	TGCGCCAGCAGCCAACTCCCGGGACAGGGTACCGGTTATAATTCCCCCCTCCACTTT	CASSQLPGQGTGYNSPLHF
TRBD1	TRBV6-1	.	TRBJ1-5	TGTGCCAGCAGTGAAGCGCAGGATCCGGGACAGGAAAATCAGCCCCAGCATTTT	CASSEAQDPGQENQPQHF
TRBD1	TRBV7-9	.	TRBJ2-7	TGTGCCAGCAGCGTTGGTGTTATCAAAACCCCAGGGGGTGTGGACGAGCAGTACTTC	CASSVGVIKTPGGVDEQYF
TRBD2	TRBV29-1	.	TRBJ2-5	TGCAGCGTTGTAGTTATCGGGACTAGCGGAAGGCAAGAGACCCAGTACTTC	CSVVVIGTSGRQETQYF
TRBD1	TRBV6-1	few	TRBJ1-3	TGTGCCACCGCCTTGGACAGGACAGGAAACACCATATATTTT	CATALDRTGNTIYF
.	TRBV6-6	.	TRBJ2-1	TGTGCCAGCAGTCGTGGAGGGCCAACCTACAATGAGCAGTTCTTC	CASSRGGPTYNEQFF
.	TRBV4-3	once	TRBJ2-4	TGCGCCAGCAGCCAAGCCCGCGCGACGGGAGTAGCCAAAAACATTCAGTACTTC	CASSQARATGVAKNIQYF
.	TRBV19	.	TRBJ1-2	TGTGCCACTCAAGGGCAGGGCAACTATGGCTACACCTTC	CATQGQGNYGYTF
.	TRBV11-2	.	TRBJ1-2	TGTGCCAGCAGCTTAGATTTCTCAGGAACCTATGGCTACACCTTC	CASSLDFSGTYGYTF
.	TRBV30	.	TRBJ1-1	TGTGCCTGGAGTGTAGGTATCGGGGGAAGTACTGAAGCTTTCTTT	CAWSVGIGGSTEAFF
.	TRBV2	.	TRBJ2-4	TGTGCCAGCAGTCGCGGAAAAAACATTCAGTACTTC	CASSRGKNIQYF
TRBD1	TRBV18	.	TRBJ1-2	TGTGCCAGCTCACCCTCCCATTTCAGGGGGCGCTTGTATGGCTACACCTTC	CASSPSHFRGRLYGYTF
.	TRBV27	.	TRBJ2-1	TGTGCCAGCAGCCCGTTTTGCGGGGCCCCCTACAATGAGCAGTTCTTC	CASSPFCGAPYNEQFF
.	TRBV4-1	.	TRBJ1-5	TGCGCCAGCAGCCAAGAGTTGGCGGGTCAGCCCCAGCATTTT	CASSQELAGQPQHF
TRBD1	TRBV6-5	.	TRBJ1-2	TGTGCCAGCAGTTCCGTTCCGGGACAGGGAGGCTACACCTTC	CASSSVPGQGGYTF
.	TRBV25-1	few	TRBJ2-7	TGTGCCAGCACGGGGGTGAGCTCCTACGAGCAGTACTTC	CASTGVSSYEQYF
.	TRBV28	.	TRBJ2-3	TGTGCCAGCAGTTTTCGTAGAGTCGCCAACCCACCGATGTATTTT	CASSFRRVANPPMYF
TRBD2	TRBV2	.	TRBJ2-2	TGTGCCAGCAGTGAAGGGGGACTAGCGGGGGGCACCGGGGAGCTGTTTTTT	CASSEGGLAGGTGELFF
TRBD2	TRBV28	.	TRBJ2-5	TGTGCCAGCAGTCCCAAAAGTCGACTAGCGGGGGAAGAGACCCAGTACTTC	CASSPKSRLAGEETQYF
.	TRBV4-2	.	TRBJ2-2	TGTGCCAGCAGCCAAGAGCGCGCTACCGGGGAGCTGTTTTTT	CASSQERATGELFF
TRBD1	TRBV6-1	.	TRBJ2-7	TGTGCCAGCAGTGCACTCGCAACGACCGGGACAGGGTTATACGAGCAGTACTTC	CASSALATTGTGLYEQYF
.	TRBV28	.	TRBJ1-5	TGTGCCAGCACCCACCAAATGTTCTCGTTCCAGGATCAGCCCCAGCATTTT	CASTHQMFSFQDQPQHF
.	TRBV7-4	.	TRBJ1-1	TGTGCCAGCAGCTTATGTTCTAGGGGGTACATGAACACTGAAGCTTTCTTT	CASSLCSRGYMNTEAFF
.	TRBV4-1	.	TRBJ1-4	TGCGCCAGCAGCCCACAACCCCCACCCCTCTGTCAGGGCTTGGGAAAACTGTTTTTT	CASSPQPPPLCQGLGKLFF
.	TRBV15	.	TRBJ2-6	TGTGCCACCAGCAGAGATCTTTGTATTTCTGGGGCCAACGTCCTGACTTTC	CATSRDLCISGANVLTF
TRBD1	TRBV14	once	TRBJ1-2	TGTGCCAGCAGCCAAGTCAAGGGACAGGTAGACTATGGCTACACCTTC	CASSQVKGQVDYGYTF
.	TRBV27	.	TRBJ2-3	TGTGCCAGCAGTTATGGGTCAGGGCCCACAGATACGCAGTATTTT	CASSYGSGPTDTQYF
TRBD1	TRBV14	.	TRBJ2-2	TGTGCCAGCAGCCAAGTGGGGACAGGATTGAACACCGGGGAGCTGTTTTTT	CASSQVGTGLNTGELFF